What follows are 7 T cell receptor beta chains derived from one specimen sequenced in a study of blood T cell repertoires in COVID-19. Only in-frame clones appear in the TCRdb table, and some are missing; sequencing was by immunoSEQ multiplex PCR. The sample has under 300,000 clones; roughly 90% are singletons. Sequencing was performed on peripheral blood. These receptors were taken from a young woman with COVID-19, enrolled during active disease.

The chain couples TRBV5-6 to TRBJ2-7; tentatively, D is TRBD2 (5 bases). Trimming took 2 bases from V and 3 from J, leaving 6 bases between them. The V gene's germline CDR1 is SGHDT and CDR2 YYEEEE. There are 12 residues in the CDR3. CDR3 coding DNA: TGTGCCAGCAGCTTAGAGGGCTACGAGCAGTACTTC. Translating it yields CASSLEGYEQYF.

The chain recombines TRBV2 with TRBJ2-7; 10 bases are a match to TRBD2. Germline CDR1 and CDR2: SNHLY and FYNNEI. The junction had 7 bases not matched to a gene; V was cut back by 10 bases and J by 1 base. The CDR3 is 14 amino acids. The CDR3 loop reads CATLGTSASYEQYF. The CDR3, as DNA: TGTGCCACCTTAGGGACTAGCGCGTCCTACGAGCAGTACTTC.

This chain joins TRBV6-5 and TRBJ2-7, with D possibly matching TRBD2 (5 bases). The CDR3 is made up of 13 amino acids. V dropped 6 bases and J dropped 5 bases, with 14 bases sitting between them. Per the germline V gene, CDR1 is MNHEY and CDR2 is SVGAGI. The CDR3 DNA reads TGTGCCAGCAGCCTAGTAACGGGGAACGAGCAGTACTTC. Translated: CASSLVTGNEQYF.

The CDR3 DNA reads as TGTGCTAGTGGTTTCCCGGTCGACAGGAACGGAGAGCAGTACTTC. Translating it yields CASGFPVDRNGEQYF. This sequence joins TRBV12-5 and TRBJ2-7; possibly TRBD1 for D (6 bases). Trimming took 3 bases from V and 7 from J, leaving 19 bases between them. From germline, CDR1 is LGHNT and CDR2 FRNRAP. This CDR3 is 15 amino acids long.

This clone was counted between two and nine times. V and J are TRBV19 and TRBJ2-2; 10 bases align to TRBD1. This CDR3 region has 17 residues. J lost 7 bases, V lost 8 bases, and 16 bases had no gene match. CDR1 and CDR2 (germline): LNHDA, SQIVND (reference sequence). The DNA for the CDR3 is TGTGCCAGTCGGACCCCAGGGCGACAGGGGGCAGGCGGGGAGCTGTTTTTT. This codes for CASRTPGRQGAGGELFF.

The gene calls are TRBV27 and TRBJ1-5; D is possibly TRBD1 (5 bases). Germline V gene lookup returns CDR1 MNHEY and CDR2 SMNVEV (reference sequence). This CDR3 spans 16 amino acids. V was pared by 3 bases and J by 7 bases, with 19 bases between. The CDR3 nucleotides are TGTGCCAGCAGTTTCATACTAGCTCAGGGATGGCAGCCCCAGCATTTT. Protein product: CASSFILAQGWQPQHF.

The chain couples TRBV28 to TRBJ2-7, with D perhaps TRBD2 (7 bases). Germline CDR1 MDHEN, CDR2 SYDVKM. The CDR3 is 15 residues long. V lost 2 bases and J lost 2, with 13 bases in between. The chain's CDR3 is CASSLGGGVPYEQYF. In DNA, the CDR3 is TGTGCCAGCAGTTTAGGGGGGGGCGTCCCCTACGAGCAGTACTTC.